The clone carrying this T cell receptor (beta chain) came up a few times. This specimen comes from a study of T-cell reconstitution after alpha-beta-depleted transplantation in children. Preparation of the TCRbeta library used unique molecular identifiers. Via MiXCR, TCRdb re-called the PCR reads, giving one row per CDR3 protein. The top ten hold around 2.5% of the sample, which has roughly 300,000 distinct CDR3 sequences, 10% to 13% seen once. The CDR3 extends over 15 amino acids. V gave up 3 bases and J gave up 1 base; unmatched junction bases: 5. Germline assignment: CDR1 MDHEN and CDR2 SYDVKM. The sequence was obtained from a human donor who donated a stem cell graft to a child with acute lymphoblastic leukemia. This material consisted of PBMCs from the stem cell graft donor, taken from the stem cell graft. This chain connects TRBV28 to TRBJ2-5, with 7 bases that match TRBD1. Here the CDR3 DNA reads TGTGCCAGCAGTTTGACAGGGAACCCCCAAGAGACCCAGTACTTC. Translated: CASSLTGNPQETQYF. The complete variable domain, with remaining parts taken from reference TRBV28 and TRBJ2-5, reads DVKVTQSSRYLVKRTGEKVFLECVQDMDHENMFWYRQDPGLGLRLIYFSYDVKMKEKGDIPEGYSVSREKKERFSLILESASTNQTSMYLCASSLTGNPQETQYFGPGTRLLVL.